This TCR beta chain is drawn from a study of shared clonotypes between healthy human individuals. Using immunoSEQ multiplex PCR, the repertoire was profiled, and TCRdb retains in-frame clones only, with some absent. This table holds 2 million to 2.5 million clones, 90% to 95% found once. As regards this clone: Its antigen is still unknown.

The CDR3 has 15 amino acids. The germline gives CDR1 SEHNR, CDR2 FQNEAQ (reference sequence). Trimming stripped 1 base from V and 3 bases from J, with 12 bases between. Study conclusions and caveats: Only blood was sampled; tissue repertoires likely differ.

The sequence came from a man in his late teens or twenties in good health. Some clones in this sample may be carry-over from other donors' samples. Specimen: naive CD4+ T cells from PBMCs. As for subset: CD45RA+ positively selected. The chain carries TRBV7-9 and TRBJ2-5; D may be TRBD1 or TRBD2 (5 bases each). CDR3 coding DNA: TGTGCCAGCAGCTTAGGGGGGACCCTTGAAGAGACCCAGTACTTC. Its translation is CASSLGGTLEETQYF. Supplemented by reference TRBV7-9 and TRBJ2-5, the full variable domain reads DTGVSQNPRHKITKRGQNVTFRCDPISEHNRLYWYRQTLGQGPEFLTYFQNEAQLEKSRLLSDRFSAERPKGSFSTLEIQRTEQGDSAMYLCASSLGGTLEETQYFGPGTRLLVL.